Below, 13 T cell receptor beta chains from the same sample are listed, as sequenced in a study of blood T cell repertoires in COVID-19. Sequencing used immunoSEQ multiplex PCR; TCRdb keeps in-frame clones, though not all of them. Here the sample spans about 78,000 clones, under 80% being singletons. Specimen: peripheral blood. All receptors come from a human donor in a cohort sampled during active COVID-19.

V gene TRBV7-2 combines with J gene TRBJ2-3; 12 bases are a match to TRBD2. The CDR3 has 16 amino acids. Germline V CDR1 and CDR2: SGHTA, FQGNSA. Trimming at V came to 8 bases and at J to 4 bases, leaving 10 bases not matched to a gene. The CDR3 reads CASGPSGGEAPDTQYF. The DNA of the CDR3 is TGTGCCAGCGGCCCTAGCGGGGGGGAAGCCCCAGATACGCAGTATTTT.

V gene TRBV27 combines with J gene TRBJ2-1; a weak D match, TRBD1 (6 bases). V was pared by 7 bases and J by 0 bases, with 13 bases between. This CDR3 region has 15 residues. The germline CDR1 and CDR2 sequences are MNHEY and SMNVEV (reference sequence). The CDR3, as DNA: TGTGCCAGCACCGACAGGAGGAGCTCCTACAATGAGCAGTTCTTC. It yields the protein CASTDRRSSYNEQFF.

V gene TRBV5-1 combines with J gene TRBJ1-3; 9 nucleotides match TRBD1. The CDR3 has 16 amino acids. With V trimmed by 4 bases and J by 0 bases, 5 bases remained unmatched. CDR1 and CDR2 (germline): SGHRS, YFSETQ. The CDR3 region has the DNA TGCGCCAGCAGCCCTACAGGGGGCTCCTCTGGAAACACCATATATTTT. This sequence encodes CASSPTGGSSGNTIYF.

The gene calls are TRBV7-9 and TRBJ1-4, with TRBD1 identical over 8 bases. V shed 8 bases, J shed 4 bases, and the junction held 9 bases outside the gene matches. Per germline, CDR1 SEHNR and CDR2 FQNEAQ (reference sequence). The CDR3 length is 15 residues. CDR3 DNA: TGTGCCAGCGGGGGCAGGGGGCGCGATAATGAAAAACTGTTTTTT. Protein: CASGGRGRDNEKLFF.

The chain has TRBV6-1 and TRBJ1-6; D gene ambiguous. V was clipped by 3 bases and J by 8 bases, with 5 bases between them. The CDR3 runs to 12 residues. CDR1 MNHNS and CDR2 SASEGT come from the germline V gene. The CDR3 DNA reads TGTGCCAGCAGTGACCGTTATTCACCCCTCCACTTT. It yields the protein CASSDRYSPLHF.

Notes on this clone: This specimen includes other DNA sequences encoding the same CDR3. The V and J genes are TRBV12-5 and TRBJ2-7, with TRBD1 matching 12 bases. CDR1 and CDR2 (germline): LGHNT, FRNRAP. This CDR3 region has 13 residues. With V trimmed by 4 bases and J by 6 bases, 1 base remained unmatched. CDR3 amino acids: CASGWDRGREQYF. The CDR3 bases are TGTGCTAGTGGTTGGGACAGGGGGCGCGAGCAGTACTTC. Combining the CDR3 with reference TRBV12-5 and TRBJ2-7 gives the whole variable domain DARVTQTPRHKVTEMGQEVTMRCQPILGHNTVFWYRQTMMQGLELLAYFRNRAPLDDSGMPKDRFSAEMPDATLATLKIQPSEPRDSAVYFCASGWDRGREQYFGPGTRLTVT.

The rearrangement joins TRBV6-5 to TRBJ2-7, with 7 bases that match TRBD1. CDR3 length: 13 amino acids. Per germline, CDR1 MNHEY and CDR2 SVGAGI. Losses at the gene ends were 0 bases for V and 9 bases for J; bases not matched to a gene: 5. The CDR3 region has the DNA TGTGCCAGCAGTTACTCAATTACAGGGGCGCAGTACTTC. Encoded protein: CASSYSITGAQYF.

The genes are TRBV18 and TRBJ2-7; 9 nucleotides align to TRBD1. The CDR3 consists of 14 residues. With 6 bases clipped from V and 6 bases from J, the junction kept 9 bases outside the gene matches. Germline loops: CDR1 KGHSH, CDR2 LQKENI. The CDR3: CASSPDRGAAEQYF. The CDR3 DNA reads as TGTGCCAGCTCGCCTGACAGGGGGGCGGCCGAGCAGTACTTC.

The chain carries TRBV6-4 and TRBJ1-5; D call uncertain. Germline CDR1 reads MRHNA; CDR2 reads SNTAGT. Deletions cut 7 bases from V and 3 bases from J, with 10 bases between. The CDR3 has 13 residues. CDR3 nucleotides: TGTGCCAGCACCATAGCCATCAATCAGCCCCAGCATTTT. It encodes CASTIAINQPQHF.

With regard to this clone: Germline and junction disagree at one end, which may indicate a read error. The V gene is TRBV15, the J gene TRBJ1-6; no reliable D call. The CDR3 totals 14 residues. Germline V gene sequence: CDR1 LNHNV, CDR2 YYDKDF (reference sequence). CDR3 sequence: CAASRAGESSPLHF. DNA for the CDR3: TGTGCCGCCAGCCGGGCCGGGGAGAGTTCACCCCTCCACTTT.

This clone was found a few times. The J gene is TRBJ2-7, the V gene TRBV11-2; 12 bases are a match to TRBD2. In germline, CDR1 is SGHAT, CDR2 FQNNGV. The CDR3 has 16 residues. The trim removed 5 bases at V and 4 bases at J, leaving 9 bases unmatched. The CDR3 protein is CASSTPSGGARYEQYF. The CDR3 DNA is TGTGCCAGCAGCACCCCTAGCGGGGGGGCGCGATACGAGCAGTACTTC.

This clone was detected a few times. The rearrangement joins TRBV4-1 to TRBJ1-5; 7 bases map to TRBD1. J gave up 3 bases and V 1 base, and 6 bases lay outside the gene matches. The germline V gene encodes CDR1 MGHRA and CDR2 YSYEKL. The CDR3 has 16 amino acids. In nucleotides, the CDR3 is TGCGCCAGCAGCCAAGTAGGGGACAGTTCCAATCAGCCCCAGCATTTT. It specifies CASSQVGDSSNQPQHF.

Regarding this clone: At one end, the junction sequence differs from germline, possibly due to a read error. Other DNA sequences in this specimen translate into the identical CDR3. The chain uses TRBV5-6 and TRBJ2-7; the D gene is possibly TRBD1 (5 bases). CDR3 length equals 14 residues. Germline assignment: CDR1 SGHDT and CDR2 YYEEEE. CDR3 sequence reads: CASSFFDRTYEQYF. The CDR3, as DNA: TGTGCCAGCAGCTTCTTTGACAGAACCTACGAGCAGTACTTT.